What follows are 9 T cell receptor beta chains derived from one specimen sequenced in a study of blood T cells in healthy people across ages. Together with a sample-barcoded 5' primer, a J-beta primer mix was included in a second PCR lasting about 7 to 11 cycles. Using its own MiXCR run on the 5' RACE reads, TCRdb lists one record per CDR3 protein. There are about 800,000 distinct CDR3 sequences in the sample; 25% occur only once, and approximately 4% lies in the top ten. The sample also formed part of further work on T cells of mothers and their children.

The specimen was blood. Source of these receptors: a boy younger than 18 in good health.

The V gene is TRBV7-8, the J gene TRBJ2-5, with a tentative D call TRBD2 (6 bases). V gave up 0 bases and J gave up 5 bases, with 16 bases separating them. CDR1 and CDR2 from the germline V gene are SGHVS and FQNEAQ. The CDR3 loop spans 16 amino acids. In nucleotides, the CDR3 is TGTGCCAGCAGCTTAGCCGGGGAGGAGGGTGAGGAGACCCAGTACTTC. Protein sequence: CASSLAGEEGEETQYF.

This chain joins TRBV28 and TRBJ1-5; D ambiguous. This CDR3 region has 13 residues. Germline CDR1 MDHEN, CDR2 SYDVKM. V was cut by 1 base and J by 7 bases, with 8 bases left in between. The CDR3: CASSLSTPQPQHF. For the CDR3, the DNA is TGTGCCAGCAGTTTATCGACCCCCCAGCCCCAGCATTTT. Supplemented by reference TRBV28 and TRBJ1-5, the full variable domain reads DVKVTQSSRYLVKRTGEKVFLECVQDMDHENMFWYRQDPGLGLRLIYFSYDVKMKEKGDIPEGYSVSREKKERFSLILESASTNQTSMYLCASSLSTPQPQHFGDGTRLSIL.

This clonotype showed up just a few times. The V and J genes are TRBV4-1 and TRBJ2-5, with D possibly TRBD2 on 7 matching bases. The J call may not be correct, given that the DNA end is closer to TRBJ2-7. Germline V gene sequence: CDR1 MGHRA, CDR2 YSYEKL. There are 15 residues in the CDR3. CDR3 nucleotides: TGCGCCAGCAGCCAAGTGGCCCGGGGGGCTTTCGAGCAGTACTTC. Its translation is CASSQVARGAFEQYF.

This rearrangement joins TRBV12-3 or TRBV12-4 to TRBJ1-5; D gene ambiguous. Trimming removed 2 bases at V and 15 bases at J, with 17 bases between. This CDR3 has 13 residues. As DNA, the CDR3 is TGTGCCAGCAGTTTAACCATAGATACGGCCCGGCATTTT. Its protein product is CASSLTIDTARHF.

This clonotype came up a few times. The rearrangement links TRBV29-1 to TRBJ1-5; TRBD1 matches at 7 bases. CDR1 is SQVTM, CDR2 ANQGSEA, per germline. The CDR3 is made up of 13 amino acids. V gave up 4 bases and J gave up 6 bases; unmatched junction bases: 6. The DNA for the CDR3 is TGCAGCGTTGGCGACAGGGAGGGTCAGCCCCAGCATTTT. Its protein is CSVGDREGQPQHF.

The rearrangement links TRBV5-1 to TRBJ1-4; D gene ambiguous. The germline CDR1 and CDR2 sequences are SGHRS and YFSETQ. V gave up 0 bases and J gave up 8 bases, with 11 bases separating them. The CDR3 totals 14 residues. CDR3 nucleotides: TGCGCCAGCAGCTTGGGACTATTCAAGGAAAAACTGTTTTTT. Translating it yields CASSLGLFKEKLFF.

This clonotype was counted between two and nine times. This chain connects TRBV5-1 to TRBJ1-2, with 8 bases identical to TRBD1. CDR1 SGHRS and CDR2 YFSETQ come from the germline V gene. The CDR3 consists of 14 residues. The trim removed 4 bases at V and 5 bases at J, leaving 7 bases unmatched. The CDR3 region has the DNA TGCGCCAGCAGCGCCCGGACAGGGAGATATGGCTACACCTTC. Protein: CASSARTGRYGYTF.

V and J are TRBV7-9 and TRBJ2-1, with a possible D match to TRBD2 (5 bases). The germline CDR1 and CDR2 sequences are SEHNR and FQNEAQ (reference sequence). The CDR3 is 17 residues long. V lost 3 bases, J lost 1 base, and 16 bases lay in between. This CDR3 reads CASSLPWASGSYNEQFF. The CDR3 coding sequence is TGTGCCAGCAGCTTGCCCTGGGCAAGCGGTTCCTACAATGAGCAGTTCTTC.

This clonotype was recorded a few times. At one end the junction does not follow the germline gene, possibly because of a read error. CDR3 sequence reads: CVSSQRLPGTNYGYTF. CDR3 DNA sequence: TGCGTCAGCAGCCAACGTCTACCCGGCACTAACTATGGCTACACCTTC. The V gene is TRBV4-3, the J gene TRBJ1-2; D call uncertain. CDR1 LGHNA and CDR2 YSLEER come from the germline V gene. CDR3 length: 16 amino acids.